The entry below gives a single T cell receptor (beta chain) sequence along with its context. Its antigen is currently unknown. The data belong to a study of siplizumab effects on memory and regulatory T cells. Regarding the study as a whole: Fewer alloreactive sequences mapped to unstimulated CD4+ memory cells under siplizumab. Confirmation was lacking for the suppressive function of proliferating Tregs derived from siplizumab cultures.

The data were produced by immunoSEQ multiplex PCR, yet TCRdb's version contains in-frame clones alone and is incomplete. Altogether approximately 92,000 clones are present, around 94% being singletons, with the ten largest covering approximately 1.5%. This clonotype was obtained from a human donor in good health. The sequencing input was non-Treg CD4+ T cells sorted from blood.

The DNA of the CDR3 is TGTGCCAGCAGCAAAGAGAGACCCGACAATGAGCAGTTCTTC. The encoded protein is CASSKERPDNEQFF. The chain combines TRBV21-1 with TRBJ2-1. TRBV21-1 is a listed pseudogene. This CDR3 has 14 amino acids.